One sample yielded the 17 T cell receptor beta chains listed below, sequenced in a study of shared clonotypes between healthy human individuals. Sequencing used immunoSEQ multiplex PCR; TCRdb keeps in-frame clones, though not all of them. The sample includes roughly 700,000 clones, 90% of them seen just once. Material for sequencing was memory CD8+ T cells from PBMCs. Noted subset: CD45RO+ cells pooled with CCR7-negative TemRA cells. The receptors were sampled from a man between 18 and 35 years old in good health. Some clones in this sample may be carry-over from other donors' samples.

V and J are TRBV7-8 and TRBJ2-1; D may be TRBD2 (5 bases). The V gene lost 5 bases and the J gene lost 5 bases, with 10 bases spanning the gap. CDR1 is SGHVS and CDR2 is FQNEAQ in the germline V gene. The CDR3 spans 13 residues. This CDR3 is CASSRGLNNEQFF. CDR3 DNA: TGTGCCAGCAGCCGCGGGCTTAACAATGAGCAGTTCTTC. The full variable domain, rest sourced from reference TRBV7-8 and TRBJ2-1, is GAGVSQSPRYKVAKRGQDVALRCDPISGHVSLFWYQQALGQGPEFLTYFQNEAQLDKSGLPSDRFFAERPEGSVSTLKIQRTQQEDSAVYLCASSRGLNNEQFFGPGTRLTVL.

This chain links TRBV10-3 with TRBJ2-7, with TRBD1 matching over 8 bases. The CDR3 contains 13 residues. Trimming took 11 bases from V and 3 from J; bases not matched to a gene: 9. The germline gives CDR1 ENHRY, CDR2 SYGVKD. This CDR3 is CASQDREDYEQYF. CDR3 DNA sequence: TGTGCCTCCCAGGACAGGGAGGACTACGAGCAGTACTTC.

V gene TRBV9 combines with J gene TRBJ2-7; 10 bases are a match to TRBD1. The CDR3 totals 15 residues. Per the germline V gene, CDR1 is SGDLS and CDR2 is YYNGEE. V was pared by 0 bases and J by 6 bases, with 6 bases of the junction left unmatched. CDR3 region: CASSVAGTGAGEQYF. In DNA, the CDR3 is TGTGCCAGCAGCGTAGCTGGGACAGGGGCGGGCGAGCAGTACTTC.

The chain is built from TRBV4-2 and TRBJ2-1; 7 bases fit TRBD2. This CDR3 region has 15 residues. V gave up 4 bases and J gave up 3 bases; unmatched junction bases: 6. In germline, CDR1 is LGHNA, CDR2 YNFKEQ. The CDR3 DNA follows: TGTGCCAGCAGCCCGACGTGGGAGGGCTACAATGAGCAGTTCTTC. It translates to CASSPTWEGYNEQFF.

The gene calls are TRBV27 and TRBJ1-1; no clear D gene. V dropped 7 bases and J dropped 0 bases, with 9 bases sitting between them. CDR1 is MNHEY, CDR2 SMNVEV, per germline (reference sequence). The CDR3 covers 13 residues. CDR3 residues: CASTELLNTEAFF. The CDR3 DNA reads as TGTGCCAGCACCGAATTATTGAACACTGAAGCTTTCTTT.

This sequence joins TRBV9 and TRBJ1-2, with D possibly TRBD1 on 6 matching bases. This CDR3 is 17 amino acids long. Per germline, CDR1 SGDLS and CDR2 YYNGEE. Trimming left V 3 bases short and J 0 bases short, with 18 bases between. The CDR3 protein is CASSGWTEALANYGYTF. CDR3 DNA: TGTGCCAGCAGCGGATGGACAGAGGCTCTCGCTAACTATGGCTACACCTTC.

A remark on this clone: The same CDR3 can be traced to other DNA sequences in this sample. V gene TRBV29-1 combines with J gene TRBJ2-7, with D uncertain. CDR3 length: 12 residues. Germline V gene lookup returns CDR1 SQVTM and CDR2 ANQGSEA. V was cut by 3 bases and J by 2 bases, with 8 bases left in between. In nucleotides, the CDR3 is TGCAGCGTTGAGCAAGGTGCCTACGAGCAGTACTTC. Translation: CSVEQGAYEQYF.

CDR3 sequence: CASSTPQGSNNQPQHF. Here the CDR3 DNA reads TGTGCCAGTAGTACTCCTCAGGGTAGTAACAATCAGCCCCAGCATTTT. The genes are TRBV19 and TRBJ1-5; D possibly corresponds to TRBD1 (5 bases). There are 16 residues in the CDR3. CDR1 LNHDA and CDR2 SQIVND come from the germline V gene (reference sequence). Deletions cut 4 bases from V and 3 bases from J, with 16 bases between.

The rearrangement uses TRBV29-1 and TRBJ1-2; no firm D call. The CDR3 is made up of 13 amino acids. Germline CDR1 is SQVTM and CDR2 is ANQGSEA. V was shortened by 7 bases and J by 2 bases, with 14 bases between the two germline ends. CDR3 bases: TGCAGCGCCTGCCAGACTAAAAACTATGGCTACACCTTC. Amino acids: CSACQTKNYGYTF.

The genes are TRBV27 and TRBJ2-7; a possible D gene is TRBD2 (6 bases). V was pared by 5 bases and J by 6 bases, with 14 bases between. The CDR3 has 13 amino acids. The germline CDR1 and CDR2 sequences are MNHEY and SMNVEV (reference sequence). The CDR3 DNA reads TGTGCCAGCAGTCCGCTTTTGGGGGGCGAGCAGTACTTC. Translation gives CASSPLLGGEQYF.

The chain joins TRBV5-4 to TRBJ1-1; TRBD1 might be the D (5 bases). V was pared by 2 bases and J by 8 bases, with 10 bases between. This CDR3 region has 12 residues. Germline-derived CDR1 and CDR2 are SGHNT and YYREEE (reference sequence). This chain's CDR3 is CASSFNGGEAFF. Written as DNA, the CDR3 is TGTGCCAGCAGCTTTAATGGGGGAGAAGCTTTCTTT.

The count of this clone is one. The V gene is TRBV10-2, the J gene TRBJ2-7; 10 bases fit TRBD1. This CDR3 is 15 amino acids long. Germline CDR1 and CDR2: WSHSY and SAAADI. The V gene end was trimmed by 6 bases and the J gene end by 3 bases; junction bases not matched to a gene: 8. CDR3 nucleotides: TGCGCCAGCAGGGCCCCCGGGACAGGGGTCTACGAGCAGTACTTC. This gives the protein CASRAPGTGVYEQYF.

This sequence joins TRBV6-5 and TRBJ2-5; the D gene could be TRBD1 or TRBD2 (5 bases each). V was cut by 5 bases and J by 3 bases, with 10 bases left in between. Germline V gives CDR1 MNHEY, CDR2 SVGAGI. The CDR3 is 13 residues long. The CDR3 reads CASSGTGEETQYF. CDR3 nucleotide sequence: TGTGCCAGCAGTGGGACGGGCGAAGAGACCCAGTACTTC.

Only a few counts were recorded for this clone. The same CDR3 arises from other DNA sequences in this sample as well. V usage is TRBV28 and J usage is TRBJ2-1; possible D gene TRBD2, 6 bases. Trimming cost V 2 bases and J 4 bases, with 6 bases left between them. This CDR3 has 13 amino acids. In germline, CDR1 is MDHEN, CDR2 SYDVKM. Written as DNA, the CDR3 is TGTGCCAGCAGTTTAGGGGGGTACAATGAGCAGTTCTTC. Amino acid sequence: CASSLGGYNEQFF.

The chain links TRBV2 to TRBJ2-2, with 11 positions matching TRBD2. Germline V lookup: CDR1 SNHLY, CDR2 FYNNEI. V trimming: 6 bases; J trimming: 5 bases; junction bases outside the gene matches: 5. This CDR3 spans 15 amino acids. CDR3 loop: CASSDGTSGTGELFF. The CDR3 DNA sequence: TGTGCCAGCAGCGACGGGACTAGCGGAACCGGGGAGCTGTTTTTT.

V is TRBV4-2 and J is TRBJ2-3; possible D gene TRBD1, 6 bases. The ends were cut back, 0 bases at V and 6 bases at J, with 16 bases in the middle. The CDR3 is made up of 16 amino acids. Germline V gene sequence: CDR1 LGHNA, CDR2 YNFKEQ. CDR3 in amino acids: CASSQEPGAYWDTQYF. The CDR3 region has the DNA TGTGCCAGCAGCCAAGAACCAGGGGCTTATTGGGATACGCAGTATTTT.

This clone was seen a single time. This chain links TRBV19 with TRBJ2-5, with D maybe TRBD2 (5 bases). This CDR3 has 14 residues. V was shortened by 4 bases and J by 0 bases, with 9 bases between the two germline ends. The germline gives CDR1 LNHDA, CDR2 SQIVND (reference sequence). CDR3 sequence (DNA): TGTGCCAGTAGTAACGGGATGTACCAAGAGACCCAGTACTTC. It specifies CASSNGMYQETQYF.